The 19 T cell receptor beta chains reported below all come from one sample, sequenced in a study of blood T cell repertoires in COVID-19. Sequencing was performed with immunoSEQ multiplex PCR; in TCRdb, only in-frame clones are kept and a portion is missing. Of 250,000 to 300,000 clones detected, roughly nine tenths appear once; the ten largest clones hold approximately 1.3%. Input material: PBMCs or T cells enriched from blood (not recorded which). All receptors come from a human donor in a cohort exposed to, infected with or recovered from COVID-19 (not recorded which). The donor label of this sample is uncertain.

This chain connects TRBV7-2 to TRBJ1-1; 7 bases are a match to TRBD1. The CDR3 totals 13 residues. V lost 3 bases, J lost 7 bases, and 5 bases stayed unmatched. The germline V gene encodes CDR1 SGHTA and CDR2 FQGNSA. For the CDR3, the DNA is TGTGCCAGCAGCTTTCAGGGGGAGGTTGAAGCTTTCTTT. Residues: CASSFQGEVEAFF.

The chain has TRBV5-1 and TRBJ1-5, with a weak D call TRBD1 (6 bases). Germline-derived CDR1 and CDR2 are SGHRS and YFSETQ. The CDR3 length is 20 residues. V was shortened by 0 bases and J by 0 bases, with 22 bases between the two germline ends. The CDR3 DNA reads TGCGCCAGCAGCTTGGGGACCGGGGGGCAGAAAAGATATAGCAATCAGCCCCAGCATTTT. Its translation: CASSLGTGGQKRYSNQPQHF.

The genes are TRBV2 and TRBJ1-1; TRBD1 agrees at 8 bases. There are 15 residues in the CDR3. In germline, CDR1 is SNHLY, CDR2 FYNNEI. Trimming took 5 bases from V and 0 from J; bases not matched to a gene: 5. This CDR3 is CASSPGTGLNTEAFF. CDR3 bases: TGTGCCAGCAGTCCCGGGACAGGCCTGAACACTGAAGCTTTCTTT.

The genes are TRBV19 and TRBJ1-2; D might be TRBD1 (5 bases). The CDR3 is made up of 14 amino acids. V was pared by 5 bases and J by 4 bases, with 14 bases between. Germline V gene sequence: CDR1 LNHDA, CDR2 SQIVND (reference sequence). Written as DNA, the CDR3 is TGTGCCAGTAGTCCGCCGAACAGGATCTATGGCTACACCTTC. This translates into CASSPPNRIYGYTF.

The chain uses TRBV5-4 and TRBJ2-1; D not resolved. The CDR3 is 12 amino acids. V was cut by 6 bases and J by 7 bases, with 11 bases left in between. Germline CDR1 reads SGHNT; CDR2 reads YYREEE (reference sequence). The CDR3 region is CASTLDLNEQFF. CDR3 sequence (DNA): TGTGCCAGCACTCTAGACCTGAATGAGCAGTTCTTC.

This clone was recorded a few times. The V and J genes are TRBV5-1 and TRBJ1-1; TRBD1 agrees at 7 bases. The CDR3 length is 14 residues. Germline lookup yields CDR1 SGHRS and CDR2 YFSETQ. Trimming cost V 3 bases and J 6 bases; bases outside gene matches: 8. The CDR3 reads CASSWGAGGSEAFF. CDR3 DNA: TGCGCCAGCAGCTGGGGAGCAGGGGGGTCTGAAGCTTTCTTT.

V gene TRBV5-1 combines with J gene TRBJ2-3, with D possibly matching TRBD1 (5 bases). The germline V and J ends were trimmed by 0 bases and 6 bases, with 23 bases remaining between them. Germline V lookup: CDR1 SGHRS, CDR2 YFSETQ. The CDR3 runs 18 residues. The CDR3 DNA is TGCGCCAGCAGCTTGGGAGAGGTACGATGGGGCTGGTCGGATACGCAGTATTTT. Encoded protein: CASSLGEVRWGWSDTQYF.

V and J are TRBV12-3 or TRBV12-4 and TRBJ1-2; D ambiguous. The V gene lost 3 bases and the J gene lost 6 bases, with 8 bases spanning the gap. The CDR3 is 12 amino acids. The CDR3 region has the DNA TGTGCCAGCAGTTTCGCGCAGGATGGCTACACCTTC. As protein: CASSFAQDGYTF.

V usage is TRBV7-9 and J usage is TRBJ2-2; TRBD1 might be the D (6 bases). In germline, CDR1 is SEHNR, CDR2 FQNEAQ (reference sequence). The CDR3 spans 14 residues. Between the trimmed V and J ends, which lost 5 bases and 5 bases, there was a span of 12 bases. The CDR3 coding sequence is TGTGCCAGCAGCACCGGGACAAAGACCGGGGAGCTGTTTTTT. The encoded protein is CASSTGTKTGELFF. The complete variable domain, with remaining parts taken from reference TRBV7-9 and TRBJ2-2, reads DTGVSQNPRHKITKRGQNVTFRCDPISEHNRLYWYRQTLGQGPEFLTYFQNEAQLEKSRLLSDRFSAERPKGSFSTLEIQRTEQGDSAMYLCASSTGTKTGELFFGEGSRLTVL.

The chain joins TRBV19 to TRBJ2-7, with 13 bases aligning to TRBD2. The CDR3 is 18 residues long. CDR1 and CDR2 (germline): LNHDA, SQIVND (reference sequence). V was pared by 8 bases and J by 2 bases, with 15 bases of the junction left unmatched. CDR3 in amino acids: CASSYSGTSGEAPYEQYF. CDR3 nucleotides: TGTGCCAGTTCTTATAGCGGGACTAGCGGGGAGGCCCCCTACGAGCAGTACTTC.

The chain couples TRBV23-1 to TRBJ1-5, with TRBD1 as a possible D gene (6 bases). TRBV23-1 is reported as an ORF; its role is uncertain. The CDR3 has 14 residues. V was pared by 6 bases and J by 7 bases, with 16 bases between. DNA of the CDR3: TGCGCCAGCAGATTTACAGGGTTAGGACAGCCCCAGCATTTT. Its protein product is CASRFTGLGQPQHF.

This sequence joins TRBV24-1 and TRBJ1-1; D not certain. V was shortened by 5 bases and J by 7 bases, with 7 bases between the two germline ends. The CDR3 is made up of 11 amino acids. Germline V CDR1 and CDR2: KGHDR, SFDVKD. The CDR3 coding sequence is TGTGCCACCAGTGGAGGGTTTGAAGCTTTCTTT. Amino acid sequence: CATSGGFEAFF.

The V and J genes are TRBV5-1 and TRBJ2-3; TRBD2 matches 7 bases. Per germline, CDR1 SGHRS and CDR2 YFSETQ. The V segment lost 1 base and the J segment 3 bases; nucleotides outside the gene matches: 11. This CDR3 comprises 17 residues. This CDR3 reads CASSLSPGGGGTDTQYF. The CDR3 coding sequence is TGCGCCAGCAGCTTGAGTCCGGGCGGGGGAGGAACAGATACGCAGTATTTT.

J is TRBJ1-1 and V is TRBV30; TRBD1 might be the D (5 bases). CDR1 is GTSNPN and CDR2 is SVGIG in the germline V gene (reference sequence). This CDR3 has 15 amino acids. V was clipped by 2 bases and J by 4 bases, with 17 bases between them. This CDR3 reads CAWSKGQGLVTEAFF. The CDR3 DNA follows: TGTGCCTGGAGTAAGGGCCAGGGTTTGGTCACTGAAGCTTTCTTT.

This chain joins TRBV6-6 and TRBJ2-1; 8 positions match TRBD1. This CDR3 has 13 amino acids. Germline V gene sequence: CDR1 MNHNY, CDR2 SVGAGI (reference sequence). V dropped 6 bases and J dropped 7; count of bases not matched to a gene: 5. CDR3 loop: CASRPRGRNEQFF. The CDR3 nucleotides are TGTGCCAGCAGGCCCAGGGGGCGAAATGAGCAGTTCTTC.

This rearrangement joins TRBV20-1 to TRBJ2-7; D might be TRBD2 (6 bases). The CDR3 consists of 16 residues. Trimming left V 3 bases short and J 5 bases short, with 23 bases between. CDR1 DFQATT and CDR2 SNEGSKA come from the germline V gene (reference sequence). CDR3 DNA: TGCAGTGCTAGTCCCCACAGGCGGACCTGGGGGGACGAGCAGTACTTC. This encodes CSASPHRRTWGDEQYF.

The chain's CDR3 is CASSFGGTDTEAFF. Here the CDR3 DNA reads TGTGCCAGCAGCTTCGGGGGAACGGACACTGAAGCTTTCTTT. The genes are TRBV5-5 and TRBJ1-1; D is possibly TRBD1 (5 bases). Trimming pared 2 bases from V and 3 bases from J, leaving 11 bases between. Germline CDR1 reads SGHKS; CDR2 reads YYEKEE (reference sequence). The CDR3 is 14 residues long.

The DNA for the CDR3 is TGCAGCGTGCCTAAGGGAGCCGGGGGCTATGGCTACACCTTC. Amino acid sequence: CSVPKGAGGYGYTF. The chain combines TRBV29-1 with TRBJ1-2; possible D gene TRBD1, 5 bases. V lost 6 bases to trimming and J lost 4 bases, with 18 bases between them. The CDR3 extends over 14 amino acids. Germline CDR1 and CDR2: SQVTM and ANQGSEA.

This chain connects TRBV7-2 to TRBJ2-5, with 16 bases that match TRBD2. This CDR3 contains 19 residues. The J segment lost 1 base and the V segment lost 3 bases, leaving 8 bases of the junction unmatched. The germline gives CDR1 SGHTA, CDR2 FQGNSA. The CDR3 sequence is CASSFRPGTSGGVQETQYF. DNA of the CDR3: TGTGCCAGCAGCTTCCGACCTGGGACTAGCGGGGGGGTCCAAGAGACCCAGTACTTC.